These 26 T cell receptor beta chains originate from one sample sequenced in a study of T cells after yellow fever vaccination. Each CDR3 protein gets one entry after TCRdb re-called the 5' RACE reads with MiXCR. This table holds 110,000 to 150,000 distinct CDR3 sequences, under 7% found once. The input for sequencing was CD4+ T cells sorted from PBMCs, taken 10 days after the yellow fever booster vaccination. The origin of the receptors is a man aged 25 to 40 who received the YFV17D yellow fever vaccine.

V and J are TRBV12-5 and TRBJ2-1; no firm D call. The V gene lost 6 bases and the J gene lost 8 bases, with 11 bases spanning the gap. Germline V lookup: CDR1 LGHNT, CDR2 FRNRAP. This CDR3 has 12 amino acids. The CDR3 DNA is TGTGCTAGTGGGGGCGAGGCGGATGAGCAGTTCTTC. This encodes CASGGEADEQFF.

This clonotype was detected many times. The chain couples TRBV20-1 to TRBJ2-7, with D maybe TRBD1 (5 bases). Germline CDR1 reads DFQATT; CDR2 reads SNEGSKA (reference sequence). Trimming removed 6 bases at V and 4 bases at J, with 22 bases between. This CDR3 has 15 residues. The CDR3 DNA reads TGCAGTGCGAGCCCTCAGGGAAACCCAGGTTACGAGCAGTACTTC. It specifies CSASPQGNPGYEQYF.

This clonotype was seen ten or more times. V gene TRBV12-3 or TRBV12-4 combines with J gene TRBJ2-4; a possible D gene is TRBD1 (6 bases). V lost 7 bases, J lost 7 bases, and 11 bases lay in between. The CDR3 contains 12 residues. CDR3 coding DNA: TGTGCCAGCAACAGGGATCACAACATTCAGTACTTC. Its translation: CASNRDHNIQYF.

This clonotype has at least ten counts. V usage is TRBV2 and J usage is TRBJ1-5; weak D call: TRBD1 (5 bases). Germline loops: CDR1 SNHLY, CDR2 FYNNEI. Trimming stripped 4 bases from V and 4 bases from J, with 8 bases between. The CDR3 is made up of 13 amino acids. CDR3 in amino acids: CASSAEGNQPQHF. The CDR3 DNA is TGTGCCAGCAGTGCGGAGGGGAATCAGCCCCAGCATTTT. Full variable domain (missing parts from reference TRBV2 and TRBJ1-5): EPEVTQTPSHQVTQMGQEVILRCVPISNHLYFYWYRQILGQKVEFLVSFYNNEISEKSEIFDDQFSVERPDGSNFTLKIRSTKLEDSAMYFCASSAEGNQPQHFGDGTRLSIL.

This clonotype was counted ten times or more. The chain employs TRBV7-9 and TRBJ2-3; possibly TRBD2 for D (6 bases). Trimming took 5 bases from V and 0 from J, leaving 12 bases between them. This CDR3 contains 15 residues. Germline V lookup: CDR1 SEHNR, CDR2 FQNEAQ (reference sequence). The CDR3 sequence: CASSPEGTSTDTQYF. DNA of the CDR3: TGTGCCAGCAGCCCAGAGGGGACTAGCACAGATACGCAGTATTTT.

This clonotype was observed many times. CDR3 amino acids: CASSLSRGSYNEQFF. The CDR3 bases are TGTGCCAGCAGCTTATCGCGGGGCTCCTACAATGAGCAGTTCTTC. The J gene is TRBJ2-1, the V gene TRBV7-9, with TRBD2 as a possible D gene (6 bases). In germline, CDR1 is SEHNR, CDR2 FQNEAQ (reference sequence). Trimming cost V 2 bases and J 0 bases, with 8 bases left between them. The CDR3 runs to 15 residues.

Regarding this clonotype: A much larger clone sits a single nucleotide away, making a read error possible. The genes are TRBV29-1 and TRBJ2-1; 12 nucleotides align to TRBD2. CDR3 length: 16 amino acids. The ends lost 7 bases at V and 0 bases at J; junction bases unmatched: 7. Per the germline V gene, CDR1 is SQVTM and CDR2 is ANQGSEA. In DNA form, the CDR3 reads TGCAGCGCTGTGGGACTAGCGGGTAACTCCTACAATGAGCAGTTCTTC. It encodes CSAVGLAGNSYNEQFF.

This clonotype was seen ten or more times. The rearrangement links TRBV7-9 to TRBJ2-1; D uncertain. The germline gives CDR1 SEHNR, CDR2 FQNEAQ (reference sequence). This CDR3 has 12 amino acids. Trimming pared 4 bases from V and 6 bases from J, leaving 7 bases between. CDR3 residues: CASSWVSNEQFF. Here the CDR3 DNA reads TGTGCCAGCAGCTGGGTAAGCAATGAGCAGTTCTTC.

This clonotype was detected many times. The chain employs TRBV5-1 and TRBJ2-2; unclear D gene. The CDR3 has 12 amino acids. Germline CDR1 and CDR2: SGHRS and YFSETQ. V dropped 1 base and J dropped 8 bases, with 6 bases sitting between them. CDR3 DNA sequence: TGCGCCAGCAGCTTGACTGATGGGGAGCTGTTTTTT. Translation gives CASSLTDGELFF.

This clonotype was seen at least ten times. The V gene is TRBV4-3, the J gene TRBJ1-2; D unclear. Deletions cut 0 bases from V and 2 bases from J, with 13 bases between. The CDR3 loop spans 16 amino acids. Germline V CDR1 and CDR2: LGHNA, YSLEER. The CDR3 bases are TGCGCCAGCAGCCAAGATTATGCGGGTCGGAACTATGGCTACACCTTC. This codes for CASSQDYAGRNYGYTF.

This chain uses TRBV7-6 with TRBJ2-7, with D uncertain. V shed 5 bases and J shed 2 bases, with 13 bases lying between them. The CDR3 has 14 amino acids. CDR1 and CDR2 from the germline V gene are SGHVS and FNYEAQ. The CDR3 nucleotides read TGTGCCAGCAGCCCGCGGTCCGCCGCCTACGAGCAGTACTTC. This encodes CASSPRSAAYEQYF.

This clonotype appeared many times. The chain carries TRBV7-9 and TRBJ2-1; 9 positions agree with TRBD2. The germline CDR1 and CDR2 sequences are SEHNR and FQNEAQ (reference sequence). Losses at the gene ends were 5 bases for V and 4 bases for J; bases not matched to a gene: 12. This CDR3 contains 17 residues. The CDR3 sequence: CASSPPAGLAGYNEQFF. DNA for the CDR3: TGTGCCAGCAGCCCCCCCGCCGGCCTAGCGGGGTACAATGAGCAGTTCTTC.

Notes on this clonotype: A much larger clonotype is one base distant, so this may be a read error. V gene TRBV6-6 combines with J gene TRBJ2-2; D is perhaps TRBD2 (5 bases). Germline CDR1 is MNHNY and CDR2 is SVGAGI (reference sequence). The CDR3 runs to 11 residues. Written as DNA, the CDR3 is TGTGCCAGCAGTTACATCGGGAAGCTGTTTTTT. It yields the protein CASSYIGKLFF.

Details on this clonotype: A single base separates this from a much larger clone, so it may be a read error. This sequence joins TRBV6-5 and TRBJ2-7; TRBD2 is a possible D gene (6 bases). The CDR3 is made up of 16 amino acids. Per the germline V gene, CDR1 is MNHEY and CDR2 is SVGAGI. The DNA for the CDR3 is TGTGCCGGCAGTTACCACCGGGTAGCGGAGGGCTACGAGCAGTACTTC. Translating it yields CAGSYHRVAEGYEQYF.

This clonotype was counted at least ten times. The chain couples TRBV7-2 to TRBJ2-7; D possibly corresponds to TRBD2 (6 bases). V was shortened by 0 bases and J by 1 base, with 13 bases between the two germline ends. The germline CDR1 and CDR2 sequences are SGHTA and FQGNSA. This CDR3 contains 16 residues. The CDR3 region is CASSLAPIAESYEQYF. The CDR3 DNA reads TGTGCCAGCAGCTTAGCGCCGATAGCGGAATCCTACGAGCAGTACTTC. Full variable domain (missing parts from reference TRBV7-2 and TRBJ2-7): GAGVSQSPSNKVTEKGKDVELRCDPISGHTALYWYRQSLGQGLEFLIYFQGNSAPDKSGLPSDRFSAERTGGSVSTLTIQRTQQEDSAVYLCASSLAPIAESYEQYFGPGTRLTVT.

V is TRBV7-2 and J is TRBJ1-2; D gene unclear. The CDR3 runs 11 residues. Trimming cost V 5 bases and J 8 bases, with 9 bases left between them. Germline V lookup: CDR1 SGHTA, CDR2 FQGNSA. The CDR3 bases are TGTGCCAGCAGCCTCTTAGGAGGCTACACCTTC. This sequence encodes CASSLLGGYTF.

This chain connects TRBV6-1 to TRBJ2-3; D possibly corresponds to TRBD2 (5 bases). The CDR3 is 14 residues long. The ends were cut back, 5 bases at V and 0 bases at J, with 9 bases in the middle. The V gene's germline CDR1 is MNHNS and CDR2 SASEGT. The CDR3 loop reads CASSIRTSTDTQYF. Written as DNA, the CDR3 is TGTGCCAGCAGTATCCGGACTAGCACAGATACGCAGTATTTT.

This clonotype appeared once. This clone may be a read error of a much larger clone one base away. CDR3 residues: CASSLVGQGYEPFF. CDR3 coding DNA: TGCGCCAGCAGCTTGGTAGGACAGGGATATGAGCCGTTCTTC. V and J are TRBV5-1 and TRBJ2-1, with 8 positions matching TRBD1. CDR1 and CDR2 (germline): SGHRS, YFSETQ. This CDR3 is 14 amino acids long.

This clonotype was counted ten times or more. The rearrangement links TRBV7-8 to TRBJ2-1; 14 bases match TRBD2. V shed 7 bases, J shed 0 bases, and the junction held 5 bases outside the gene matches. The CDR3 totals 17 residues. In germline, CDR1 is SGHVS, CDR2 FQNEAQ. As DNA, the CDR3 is TGTGCCAGCACCCGACTAGCGGGAGGGAGCTCCTACAATGAGCAGTTCTTC. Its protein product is CASTRLAGGSSYNEQFF.

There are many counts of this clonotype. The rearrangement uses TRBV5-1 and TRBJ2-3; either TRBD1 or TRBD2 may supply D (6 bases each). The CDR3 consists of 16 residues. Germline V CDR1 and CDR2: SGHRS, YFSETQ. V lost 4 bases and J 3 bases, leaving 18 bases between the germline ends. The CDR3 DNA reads TGCGCCAGCAGCCAGGCAGGGGACTCCACAACAGATACGCAGTATTTT. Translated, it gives CASSQAGDSTTDTQYF.

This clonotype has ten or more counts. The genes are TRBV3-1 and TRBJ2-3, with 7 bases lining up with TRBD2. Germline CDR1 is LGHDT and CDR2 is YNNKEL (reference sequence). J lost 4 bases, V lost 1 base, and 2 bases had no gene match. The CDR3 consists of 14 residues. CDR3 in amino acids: CASSQGGSSDTQYF. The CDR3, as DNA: TGTGCCAGCAGCCAAGGCGGGAGTTCAGATACGCAGTATTTT.

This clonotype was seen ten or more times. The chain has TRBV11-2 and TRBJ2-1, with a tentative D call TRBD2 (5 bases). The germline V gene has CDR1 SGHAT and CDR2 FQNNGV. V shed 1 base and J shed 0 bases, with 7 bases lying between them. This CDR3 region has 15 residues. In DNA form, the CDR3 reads TGTGCCAGCAGCTTAGTAGCGCTCTCCTACAATGAGCAGTTCTTC. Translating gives CASSLVALSYNEQFF.

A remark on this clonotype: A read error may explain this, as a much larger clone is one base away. The CDR3 reads CASSREKRETQYF. The CDR3 DNA is TGTGCCAGCAGCAGAGAGAAGCGGGAGACCCAGTACTTC. The rearrangement uses TRBV21-1 and TRBJ2-5; TRBD2, as called in the table, went unchecked against the DNA. TRBV21-1 constitutes a pseudogene. This CDR3 contains 13 residues.

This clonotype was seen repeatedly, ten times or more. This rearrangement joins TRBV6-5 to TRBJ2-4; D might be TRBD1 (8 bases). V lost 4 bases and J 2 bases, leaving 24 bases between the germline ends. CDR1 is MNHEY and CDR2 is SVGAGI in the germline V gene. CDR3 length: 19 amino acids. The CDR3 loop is CASSSHLTGGGKTKNIQYF. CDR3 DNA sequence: TGTGCCAGCAGTTCCCACCTAACAGGGGGGGGTAAGACCAAAAACATTCAGTACTTC.

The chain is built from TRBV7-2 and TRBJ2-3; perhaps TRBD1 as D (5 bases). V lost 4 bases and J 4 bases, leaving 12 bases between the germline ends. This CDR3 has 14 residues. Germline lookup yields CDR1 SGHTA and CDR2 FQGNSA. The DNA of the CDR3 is TGTGCCAGCAGCTCCTTGGGGCATTCAGATACGCAGTATTTT. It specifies CASSSLGHSDTQYF.

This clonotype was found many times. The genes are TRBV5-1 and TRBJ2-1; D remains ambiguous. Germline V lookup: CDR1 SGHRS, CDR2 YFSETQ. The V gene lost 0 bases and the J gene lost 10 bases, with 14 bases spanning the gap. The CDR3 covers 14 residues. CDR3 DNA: TGCGCCAGCAGCTTGGCCCAGGTAGCCACCGAGCAGTTCTTC. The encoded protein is CASSLAQVATEQFF.